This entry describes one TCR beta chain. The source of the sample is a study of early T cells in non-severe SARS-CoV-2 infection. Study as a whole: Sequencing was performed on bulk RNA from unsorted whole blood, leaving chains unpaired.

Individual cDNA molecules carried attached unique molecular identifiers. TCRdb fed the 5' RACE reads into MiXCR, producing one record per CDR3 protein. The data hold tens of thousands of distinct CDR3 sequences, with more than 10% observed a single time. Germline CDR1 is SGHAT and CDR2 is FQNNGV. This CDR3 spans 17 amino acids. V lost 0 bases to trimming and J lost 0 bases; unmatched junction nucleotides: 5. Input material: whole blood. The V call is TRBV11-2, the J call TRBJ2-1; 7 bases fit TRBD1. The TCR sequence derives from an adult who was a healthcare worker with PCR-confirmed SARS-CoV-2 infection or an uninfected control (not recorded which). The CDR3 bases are TGTGCCAGCAGCTTAGAAGACAGGGCGAGCTCCTACAATGAGCAGTTCTTC. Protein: CASSLEDRASSYNEQFF.